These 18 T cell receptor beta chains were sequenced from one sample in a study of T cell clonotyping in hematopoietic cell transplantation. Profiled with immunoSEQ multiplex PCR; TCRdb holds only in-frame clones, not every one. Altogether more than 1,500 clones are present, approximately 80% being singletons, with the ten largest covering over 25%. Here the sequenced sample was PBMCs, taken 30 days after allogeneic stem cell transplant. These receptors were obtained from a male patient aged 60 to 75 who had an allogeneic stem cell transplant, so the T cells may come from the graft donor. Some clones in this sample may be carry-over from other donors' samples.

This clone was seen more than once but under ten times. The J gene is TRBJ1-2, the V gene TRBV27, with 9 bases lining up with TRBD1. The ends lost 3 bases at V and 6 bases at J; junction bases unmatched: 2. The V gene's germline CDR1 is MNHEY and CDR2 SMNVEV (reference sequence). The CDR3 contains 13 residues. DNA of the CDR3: TGTGCCAGCAGTTTGGGACAGGGCGATGGCTACACCTTC. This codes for CASSLGQGDGYTF.

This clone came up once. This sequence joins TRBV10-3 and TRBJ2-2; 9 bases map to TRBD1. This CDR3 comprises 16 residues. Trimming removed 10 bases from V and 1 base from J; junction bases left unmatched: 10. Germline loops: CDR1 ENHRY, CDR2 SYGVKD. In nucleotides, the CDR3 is TGTGCCACCGAAGACCTGGACAGGGGGAACACCGGGGAGCTGTTTTTT. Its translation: CATEDLDRGNTGELFF.

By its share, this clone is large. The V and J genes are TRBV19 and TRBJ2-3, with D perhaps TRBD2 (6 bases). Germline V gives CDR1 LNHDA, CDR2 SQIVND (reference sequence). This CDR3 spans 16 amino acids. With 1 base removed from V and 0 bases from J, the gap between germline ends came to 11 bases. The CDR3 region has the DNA TGTGCCAGTAGTATAGTGGGGGGTCCAAGCACAGATACGCAGTATTTT. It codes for CASSIVGGPSTDTQYF. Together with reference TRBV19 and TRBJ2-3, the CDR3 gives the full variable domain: DGGITQSPKYLFRKEGQNVTLSCEQNLNHDAMYWYRQDPGQGLRLIYYSQIVNDFQKGDIAEGYSVSREKKESFPLTVTSAQKNPTAFYLCASSIVGGPSTDTQYFGPGTRLTVL.

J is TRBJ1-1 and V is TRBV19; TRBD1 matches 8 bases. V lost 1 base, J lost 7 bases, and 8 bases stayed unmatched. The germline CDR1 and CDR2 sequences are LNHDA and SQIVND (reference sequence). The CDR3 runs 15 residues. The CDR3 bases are TGTGCCAGTAGTATAGTAGGAGGACAGGGAAATGAAGCTTTCTTT. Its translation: CASSIVGGQGNEAFF.

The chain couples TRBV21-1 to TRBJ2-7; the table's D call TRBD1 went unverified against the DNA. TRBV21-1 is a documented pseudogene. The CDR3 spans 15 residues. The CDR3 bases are TGTGCCAGCAGCAAAGGGGCCCAGCAGGGATACGAGCAGTACTTC. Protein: CASSKGAQQGYEQYF.

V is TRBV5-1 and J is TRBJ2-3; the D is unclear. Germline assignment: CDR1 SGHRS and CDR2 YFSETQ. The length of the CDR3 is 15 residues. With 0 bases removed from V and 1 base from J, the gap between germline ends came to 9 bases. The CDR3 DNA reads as TGCGCCAGCAGCTTGGGACGAGTCGGCACAGATACGCAGTATTTT. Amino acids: CASSLGRVGTDTQYF.

Written as DNA, the CDR3 is TGTGCCAGCAGCCCCATCCGGGACCCAGGTCTCTACGAGCAGTACTTC. Amino acid sequence: CASSPIRDPGLYEQYF. This chain uses TRBV5-5 with TRBJ2-7, with D possibly being TRBD1 or TRBD2 (5 bases each). Germline lookup yields CDR1 SGHKS and CDR2 YYEKEE (reference sequence). The CDR3 sequence is 16 residues long. The V gene lost 4 bases and the J gene lost 3 bases, with 20 bases spanning the gap.

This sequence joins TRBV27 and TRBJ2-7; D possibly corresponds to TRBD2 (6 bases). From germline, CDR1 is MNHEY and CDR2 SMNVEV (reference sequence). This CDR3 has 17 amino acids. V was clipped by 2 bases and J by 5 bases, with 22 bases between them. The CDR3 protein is CASSLGYEAPGRNEQYF. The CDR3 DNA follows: TGTGCCAGCAGTTTAGGGTACGAGGCACCAGGGAGGAACGAGCAGTACTTC.

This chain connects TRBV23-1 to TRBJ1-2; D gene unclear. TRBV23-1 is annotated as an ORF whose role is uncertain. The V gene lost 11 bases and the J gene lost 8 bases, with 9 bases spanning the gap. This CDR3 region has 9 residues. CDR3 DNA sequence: TGCGCCGGGGTGAAAGGCTACACCTTC. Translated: CAGVKGYTF.

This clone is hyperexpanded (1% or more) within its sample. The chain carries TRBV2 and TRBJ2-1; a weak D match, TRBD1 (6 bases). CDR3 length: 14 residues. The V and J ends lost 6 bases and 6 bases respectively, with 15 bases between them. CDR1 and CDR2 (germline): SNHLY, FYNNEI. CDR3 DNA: TGTGCCAGCAGGGATACAGGGTTCGGCAATGAGCAGTTCTTC. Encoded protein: CASRDTGFGNEQFF.

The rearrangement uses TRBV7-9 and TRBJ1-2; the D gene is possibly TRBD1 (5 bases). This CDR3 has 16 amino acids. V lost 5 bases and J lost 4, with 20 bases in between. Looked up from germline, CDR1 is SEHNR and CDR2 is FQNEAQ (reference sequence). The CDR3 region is CASSPPHVGRIYGYTF. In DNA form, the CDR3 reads TGTGCCAGCAGCCCCCCTCATGTGGGACGGATCTATGGCTACACCTTC.

CDR3 DNA: TGTGCCTGGAGTGTAGGGACCGGTGGGAACTATGGCTACACCTTC. Translated, it gives CAWSVGTGGNYGYTF. The V call is TRBV30, the J call TRBJ1-2; tentative D call: TRBD1 (5 bases). Between the trimmed V and J ends, which lost 0 bases and 2 bases, there was a span of 13 bases. CDR3 length equals 15 residues. Germline CDR1 is GTSNPN and CDR2 is SVGIG (reference sequence).

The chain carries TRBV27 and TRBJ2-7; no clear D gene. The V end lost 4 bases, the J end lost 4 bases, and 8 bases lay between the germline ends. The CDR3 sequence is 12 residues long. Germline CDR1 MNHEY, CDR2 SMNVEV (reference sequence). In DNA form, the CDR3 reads TGTGCCAGCAGTTCGGTAGGGTACGAGCAGTACTTC. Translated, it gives CASSSVGYEQYF.

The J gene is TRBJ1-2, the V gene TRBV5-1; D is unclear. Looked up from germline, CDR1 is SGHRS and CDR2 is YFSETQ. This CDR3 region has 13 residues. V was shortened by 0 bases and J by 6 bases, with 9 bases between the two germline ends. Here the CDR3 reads CASSLGQVDGYTF. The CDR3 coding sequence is TGCGCCAGCAGCTTGGGTCAGGTAGATGGCTACACCTTC.

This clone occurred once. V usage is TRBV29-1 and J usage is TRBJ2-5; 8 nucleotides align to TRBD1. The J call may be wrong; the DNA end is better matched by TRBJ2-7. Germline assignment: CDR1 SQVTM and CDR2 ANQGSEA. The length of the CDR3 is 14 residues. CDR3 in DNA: TGCAGCGTTTGGGGGACAGGAATCACCTACGAGCAGTACTTC. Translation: CSVWGTGITYEQYF.

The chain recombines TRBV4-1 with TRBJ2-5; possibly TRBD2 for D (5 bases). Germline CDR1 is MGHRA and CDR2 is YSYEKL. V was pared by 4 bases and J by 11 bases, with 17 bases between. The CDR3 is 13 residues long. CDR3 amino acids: CASSPPGSWKQYF. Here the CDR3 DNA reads TGCGCCAGCAGCCCTCCTGGGAGCTGGAAACAGTACTTC.

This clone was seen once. CDR3 sequence (DNA): TGTGCCAGCAGCTTAGGAGGCTACAGGATCACCTACGAGCAGTACTTC. Amino acid sequence: CASSLGGYRITYEQYF. This rearrangement joins TRBV7-9 to TRBJ2-7, with D tentatively TRBD1 (5 bases). This CDR3 is built from 16 residues. Trimming left V 1 base short and J 2 bases short, with 15 bases between. Germline-derived CDR1 and CDR2 are SEHNR and FQNEAQ (reference sequence).

The CDR3 loop is CASSFGGGYEQFF. The CDR3 DNA follows: TGTGCCAGCAGCTTCGGCGGCGGCTATGAGCAGTTCTTC. The chain links TRBV7-2 to TRBJ2-1; D remains ambiguous. The CDR3 has 13 residues. The V gene lost 3 bases and the J gene lost 8 bases, with 11 bases spanning the gap. Germline CDR1 reads SGHTA; CDR2 reads FQGNSA.